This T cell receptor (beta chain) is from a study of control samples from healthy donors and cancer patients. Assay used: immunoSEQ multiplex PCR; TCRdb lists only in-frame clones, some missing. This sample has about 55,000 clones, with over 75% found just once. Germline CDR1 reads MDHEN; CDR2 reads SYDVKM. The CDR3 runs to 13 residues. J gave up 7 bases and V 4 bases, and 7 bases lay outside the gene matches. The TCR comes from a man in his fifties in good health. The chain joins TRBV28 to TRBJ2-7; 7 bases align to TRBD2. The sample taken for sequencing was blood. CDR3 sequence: CASSSSGTIEQYF. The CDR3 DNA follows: TGTGCCAGCAGTTCTAGCGGAACCATAGAGCAGTACTTC.